One sample yielded the 27 T cell receptor beta chains listed below, sequenced in a study of blood T cell repertoires in COVID-19. Assay used: immunoSEQ multiplex PCR; TCRdb lists only in-frame clones, some missing. The top ten hold 5% to 6% of the sample, which has 350,000 to 450,000 clones, around four fifths seen once. What was sequenced was PBMCs or T cells enriched from blood (not recorded which). The receptors were sampled from a woman aged 50 to 65 who had recovered from COVID-19.

The V gene is TRBV7-2, the J gene TRBJ2-5, with D unclear. Germline V gives CDR1 SGHTA, CDR2 FQGNSA. V lost 1 base to trimming and J lost 3 bases, with 9 bases between them. The CDR3 loop spans 14 amino acids. CDR3 coding DNA: TGTGCCAGCAGCTTAGGGTCGAGCAAAGAGACCCAGTACTTC. Translated, it gives CASSLGSSKETQYF.

This clone was observed a single time. The CDR3 region has the DNA TGTGCCACCAGCAGGGCAGGGAATAGCAATCAGCCCCAGCATTTT. Its translation is CATSRAGNSNQPQHF. This chain uses TRBV15 with TRBJ1-5; weak D call: TRBD1 (5 bases). V was trimmed by 3 bases and J by 0 bases, leaving 9 bases between them. This CDR3 is built from 15 residues. CDR1 is LNHNV, CDR2 YYDKDF, per germline (reference sequence).

This clone has just one count. The rearrangement uses TRBV7-9 and TRBJ1-2, with a possible D match to TRBD1 (6 bases). Trimming pared 5 bases from V and 8 bases from J, leaving 18 bases between. Germline lookup yields CDR1 SEHNR and CDR2 FQNEAQ (reference sequence). This CDR3 is built from 14 residues. CDR3 nucleotide sequence: TGTGCCAGCAGCGCCTCCGACAGGAATAACGGCTACACCTTC. Protein product: CASSASDRNNGYTF.

J is TRBJ1-1 and V is TRBV5-1, with D perhaps matching TRBD1 (5 bases). The ends were cut back, 0 bases at V and 8 bases at J, with 20 bases in the middle. Germline lookup yields CDR1 SGHRS and CDR2 YFSETQ. CDR3 length equals 16 residues. CDR3 sequence: CASSLGAGSLTAEAFF. DNA for the CDR3: TGCGCCAGCAGCTTGGGGGCAGGGTCGCTGACTGCCGAAGCTTTCTTT.

This chain uses TRBV6-5 with TRBJ1-4, with 8 bases identical to TRBD1. The junction had 8 bases not matched to a gene; V was cut back by 6 bases and J by 8 bases. This CDR3 has 14 amino acids. Germline CDR1 is MNHEY and CDR2 is SVGAGI. CDR3 in DNA: TGTGCCAGCAGCGCCCGGGACAGGCTAGAAAAACTGTTTTTT. It codes for CASSARDRLEKLFF.

V gene TRBV20-1 combines with J gene TRBJ1-2, with unresolved D. Trimming cost V 3 bases and J 6 bases, with 14 bases left between them. The CDR3 totals 13 residues. Germline CDR1 and CDR2: DFQATT and SNEGSKA (reference sequence). The CDR3 nucleotides read TGCAGTGCTAGTGCGGGGTTGAACGATGGCTACACCTTC. Translated: CSASAGLNDGYTF.

This chain connects TRBV5-4 to TRBJ2-1; 9 bases map to TRBD2. V lost 0 bases and J lost 4; bases outside the gene matches: 5. Germline-derived CDR1 and CDR2 are SGHNT and YYREEE (reference sequence). The CDR3 contains 16 residues. In DNA, the CDR3 is TGTGCCAGCAGCTTGGAGTCTAGCGGGGCTTACAATGAGCAGTTCTTC. Amino acids: CASSLESSGAYNEQFF.

V and J are TRBV7-2 and TRBJ2-7; the match to TRBD1 covers 8 bases. This CDR3 has 15 amino acids. With V trimmed by 6 bases and J by 3 bases, 10 bases remained unmatched. From germline, CDR1 is SGHTA and CDR2 FQGNSA. In DNA form, the CDR3 reads TGTGCCAGCAGAAACGGTGGACAGGGTGACTACGAGCAGTACTTC. Residues: CASRNGGQGDYEQYF.

V and J are TRBV19 and TRBJ1-2; the D gene is possibly TRBD1 (6 bases). V dropped 5 bases and J dropped 3 bases, with 22 bases sitting between them. CDR1 LNHDA and CDR2 SQIVND come from the germline V gene (reference sequence). This CDR3 spans 17 amino acids. The CDR3 sequence is CASSAPVGDRPHYGYTF. CDR3 nucleotide sequence: TGTGCCAGTAGTGCCCCGGTGGGAGACAGGCCCCACTATGGCTACACCTTC. The full variable domain, completed using reference TRBV19 and TRBJ1-2, is DGGITQSPKYLFRKEGQNVTLSCEQNLNHDAMYWYRQDPGQGLRLIYYSQIVNDFQKGDIAEGYSVSREKKESFPLTVTSAQKNPTAFYLCASSAPVGDRPHYGYTFGSGTRLTVV.

The V call is TRBV30, the J call TRBJ2-3; D gene ambiguous. The CDR3 spans 11 residues. CDR1 is GTSNPN and CDR2 is SVGIG in the germline V gene (reference sequence). V lost 7 bases to trimming and J lost 4 bases, with 9 bases between them. The chain's CDR3 is CASDAADTQYF. The CDR3 DNA reads TGTGCCTCAGATGCCGCAGATACGCAGTATTTT.

This clone came up a few times. This rearrangement joins TRBV15 to TRBJ2-1; 9 nucleotides line up with TRBD1. Trimming at V came to 7 bases and at J to 7 bases, leaving 5 bases not matched to a gene. Germline values: CDR1 LNHNV, CDR2 YYDKDF (reference sequence). The CDR3 runs to 13 residues. CDR3 in amino acids: CATNRGRPNEQFF. In nucleotides, the CDR3 is TGTGCCACCAACAGGGGGCGCCCGAATGAGCAGTTCTTC.

J is TRBJ2-7 and V is TRBV15; D is ambiguous. The length of the CDR3 is 15 residues. CDR1 is LNHNV and CDR2 is YYDKDF in the germline V gene (reference sequence). Trimming took off 0 bases at V and 1 base at J, with 10 bases between the two ends. The CDR3 loop is CATSRDYPGSYEQYF. The CDR3 DNA is TGTGCCACCAGCAGAGATTACCCGGGTTCCTACGAGCAGTACTTC.

The chain uses TRBV4-1 and TRBJ1-4; 7 bases are shared with TRBD1. Trimming removed 0 bases from V and 6 bases from J; junction bases left unmatched: 13. The CDR3 is 18 amino acids. CDR1 is MGHRA, CDR2 YSYEKL, per germline. CDR3 nucleotides: TGCGCCAGCAGCCAAGATCGGGGGCGCTGGACAGGACATGAAAAACTGTTTTTT. Its translation: CASSQDRGRWTGHEKLFF.

This chain's CDR3 is CASSELLSFTEAFF. Written as DNA, the CDR3 is TGTGCCAGCAGTGAACTTTTGTCGTTCACTGAAGCTTTCTTT. This chain connects TRBV2 to TRBJ1-1; unclear D gene. Germline loops: CDR1 SNHLY, CDR2 FYNNEI. V was shortened by 2 bases and J by 4 bases, with 11 bases between the two germline ends. This CDR3 has 14 amino acids.

The chain recombines TRBV5-4 with TRBJ1-6, with a weak D call TRBD1 (6 bases). This CDR3 spans 15 amino acids. V lost 0 bases and J lost 11, with 15 bases in between. Germline CDR1 reads SGHNT; CDR2 reads YYREEE (reference sequence). For the CDR3, the DNA is TGTGCCAGCAGCTTGGAATCAGGGGTCGGGGCACCCCTCCACTTT. This sequence encodes CASSLESGVGAPLHF.

DNA for the CDR3: TGTGCCAGCAGGGACAGGGGGAGCACAGATACGCAGTATTTT. As protein: CASRDRGSTDTQYF. This chain joins TRBV6-5 and TRBJ2-3, with 10 bases identical to TRBD1. V was pared by 6 bases and J by 0 bases, with 0 bases of the junction left unmatched. The CDR3 extends over 14 amino acids. The germline V gene encodes CDR1 MNHEY and CDR2 SVGAGI.

The table lists this clone with a few counts. V gene TRBV28 combines with J gene TRBJ1-5, with D possibly matching TRBD1 (5 bases). The CDR3 is made up of 15 amino acids. Per the germline V gene, CDR1 is MDHEN and CDR2 is SYDVKM. V lost 5 bases, J lost 2 bases, and 13 bases lay in between. This CDR3 is CASSTHRRGNQPQHF. In DNA, the CDR3 is TGTGCCAGCAGTACCCATCGCAGGGGCAATCAGCCCCAGCATTTT.

This chain links TRBV6-5 with TRBJ2-3; TRBD2 aligns across 12 bases. Trimming cost V 6 bases and J 6 bases; bases outside gene matches: 4. This CDR3 region has 14 residues. Germline V gene sequence: CDR1 MNHEY, CDR2 SVGAGI. The CDR3: CASRTTSGSDTQYF. CDR3 DNA: TGTGCCAGCAGAACGACTAGCGGGAGTGATACGCAGTATTTT.

This clone was seen only once. This specimen includes other DNA sequences encoding the same CDR3. The chain uses TRBV9 and TRBJ1-3, with D unresolved. The CDR3 consists of 15 residues. V was clipped by 0 bases and J by 1 base, with 8 bases between them. Germline values: CDR1 SGDLS, CDR2 YYNGEE. The CDR3 DNA is TGTGCCAGCAGCGTAGGTCGGGGATCTGGAAACACCATATATTTT. Protein sequence: CASSVGRGSGNTIYF.

The J gene is TRBJ1-1, the V gene TRBV18; D remains unclear. Germline CDR1 KGHSH, CDR2 LQKENI. With 0 bases removed from V and 0 bases from J, the gap between germline ends came to 5 bases. The CDR3 consists of 14 residues. CDR3 nucleotide sequence: TGTGCCAGCTCACCACCATCGGTGAACACTGAAGCTTTCTTT. Amino acid sequence: CASSPPSVNTEAFF. Full variable domain (remainder filled in from reference TRBV18 and TRBJ1-1): NAGVMQNPRHLVRRRGQEARLRCSPMKGHSHVYWYRQLPEEGLKFMVYLQKENIIDESGMPKERFSAEFPKEGPSILRIQQVVRGDSAAYFCASSPPSVNTEAFFGQGTRLTVV.

This chain joins TRBV7-2 and TRBJ1-4, with unresolved D. From germline, CDR1 is SGHTA and CDR2 FQGNSA. The CDR3 length is 13 residues. Trimming cost V 5 bases and J 7 bases, with 11 bases left between them. The CDR3 here is CASSLVASEKLFF. CDR3 sequence (DNA): TGTGCCAGCAGCCTCGTAGCTAGTGAAAAACTGTTTTTT.

V gene TRBV7-2 combines with J gene TRBJ2-5; tentatively, D is TRBD2 (6 bases). The CDR3 totals 15 residues. Germline CDR1 and CDR2: SGHTA and FQGNSA. Trimming left V 8 bases short and J 4 bases short, with 20 bases between. In nucleotides, the CDR3 is TGTGCCAGCTCCCCGGGTGCGCTAGCGAGAGAGACCCAGTACTTC. This sequence encodes CASSPGALARETQYF.

The genes are TRBV19 and TRBJ1-1; maybe TRBD1 (6 bases). The length of the CDR3 is 16 residues. V was shortened by 4 bases and J by 3 bases, with 18 bases between the two germline ends. Germline values: CDR1 LNHDA, CDR2 SQIVND (reference sequence). CDR3 region: CASSNTGSQIYTEAFF. The CDR3 DNA reads TGTGCCAGTAGTAATACAGGGTCACAGATTTACACTGAAGCTTTCTTT.

There are a few counts of this clone. The gene calls are TRBV5-1 and TRBJ1-4, with 10 bases that match TRBD1. The CDR3 is 16 amino acids. The V segment lost 4 bases and the J segment 7 bases; nucleotides outside the gene matches: 10. CDR1 is SGHRS and CDR2 is YFSETQ in the germline V gene. The CDR3, as DNA: TGCGCCAGCAGCACCAACCCCGGGACAGGGGTTGAAAAACTGTTTTTT. Translated, it gives CASSTNPGTGVEKLFF. Combining the CDR3 with reference TRBV5-1 and TRBJ1-4 gives the whole variable domain KAGVTQTPRYLIKTRGQQVTLSCSPISGHRSVSWYQQTPGQGLQFLFEYFSETQRNKGNFPGRFSGRQFSNSRSEMNVSTLELGDSALYLCASSTNPGTGVEKLFFGSGTQLSVL.

This rearrangement joins TRBV29-1 to TRBJ1-2, with 9 bases fitting TRBD1. CDR1 is SQVTM, CDR2 ANQGSEA, per germline. The CDR3 consists of 13 residues. Trimming cost V 7 bases and J 4 bases; bases outside gene matches: 7. CDR3 residues: CSAPTGGSYGYTF. The CDR3 DNA reads as TGCAGCGCTCCTACAGGGGGCAGCTATGGCTACACCTTC.

The chain employs TRBV28 and TRBJ2-3; 8 bases are a match to TRBD2. The germline gives CDR1 MDHEN, CDR2 SYDVKM. V lost 5 bases and J lost 6; bases outside the gene matches: 19. The CDR3 contains 18 residues. The CDR3 nucleotides read TGTGCCAGCAGTCCCACCCGGGGGGGTATTGTCTATCCGGATACGCAGTATTTT. The encoded protein is CASSPTRGGIVYPDTQYF.

The rearrangement links TRBV3-1 (or the pseudogene TRBV3-2) to TRBJ2-1; 7 nucleotides align to TRBD1. Trimming cost V 1 base and J 12 bases; bases outside gene matches: 6. This CDR3 has 13 residues. The V gene's germline CDR1 is LGHDT and CDR2 YNNKEL (reference sequence). CDR3 coding DNA: TGTGCCAGCAGCCAAGGAACGGCAGGGGGGCAGTTCTTC. Protein product: CASSQGTAGGQFF.